Sequencing of this TCR beta chain was carried out in a study of technical replicates of blood from several donors. TCRdb keeps only in-frame clones here, not all; method: immunoSEQ multiplex PCR. There are 75,000 to 95,000 clones in the sample; about 93% occur only once, and approximately 0.27% lies in the top ten. CDR3 length: 11 residues. The V end was cut by 5 bases, the J end by 1 base, with 5 bases between. In germline, CDR1 is DFQATT, CDR2 SNEGSKA (reference sequence). V is TRBV20-1 and J is TRBJ1-1; unclear D gene. This TCR was sampled from a human donor in good health. Sequencing was performed on T cells isolated from PBMCs. For the CDR3, the DNA is TGCAGTGCTCTAGAGAACACTGAAGCTTTCTTT. It codes for CSALENTEAFF.